The entry below gives a single T cell receptor (beta chain) sequence along with its context. Germline CDR1 is MDHEN and CDR2 is SYDVKM. This CDR3 region has 12 residues. V was trimmed by 8 bases and J by 5 bases, leaving 13 bases between them. This table comes from immunoSEQ multiplex PCR, and its TCRdb copy is limited to in-frame clones, with some not included. The table shows about 25,000 clones, with around 86% occurring only once. This sample stems from a study of T cell changes during pregnancy in multiple sclerosis. The TCR comes from a female donor in good health, enrolled as a control in a pregnancy study. The J gene is TRBJ2-7, the V gene TRBV28, with a tentative D call TRBD2 (7 bases). The sample consisted of CD8+ T cells from peripheral blood mononuclear cells, taken in the first trimester of pregnancy. This chain's CDR3 is CASGIGGHEQYF. The DNA for the CDR3 is TGTGCCAGCGGGATCGGGGGGCACGAGCAGTACTTC.